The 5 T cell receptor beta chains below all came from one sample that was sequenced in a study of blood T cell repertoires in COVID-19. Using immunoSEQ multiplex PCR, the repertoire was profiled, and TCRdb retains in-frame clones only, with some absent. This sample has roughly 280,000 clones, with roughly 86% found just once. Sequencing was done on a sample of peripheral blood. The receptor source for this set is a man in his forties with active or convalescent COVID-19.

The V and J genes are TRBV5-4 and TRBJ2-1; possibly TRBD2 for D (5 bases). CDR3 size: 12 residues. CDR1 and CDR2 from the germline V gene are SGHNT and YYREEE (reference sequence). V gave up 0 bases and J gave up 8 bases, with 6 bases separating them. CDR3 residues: CASSLAGDEQFF. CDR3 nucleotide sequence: TGTGCCAGCAGCTTGGCCGGGGATGAGCAGTTCTTC.

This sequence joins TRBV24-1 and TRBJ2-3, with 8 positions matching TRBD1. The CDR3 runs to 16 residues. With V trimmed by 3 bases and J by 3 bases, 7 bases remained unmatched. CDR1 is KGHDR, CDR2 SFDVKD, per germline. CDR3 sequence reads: CATSDPDRGLTDTQYF. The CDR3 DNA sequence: TGTGCCACCAGTGATCCAGACAGGGGTTTAACAGATACGCAGTATTTT.

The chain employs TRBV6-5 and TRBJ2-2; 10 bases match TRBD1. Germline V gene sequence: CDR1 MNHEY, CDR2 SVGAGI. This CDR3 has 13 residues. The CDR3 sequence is CATRGTGVGELFF. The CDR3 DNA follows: TGTGCGACCAGGGGGACAGGGGTAGGGGAGCTGTTTTTT.

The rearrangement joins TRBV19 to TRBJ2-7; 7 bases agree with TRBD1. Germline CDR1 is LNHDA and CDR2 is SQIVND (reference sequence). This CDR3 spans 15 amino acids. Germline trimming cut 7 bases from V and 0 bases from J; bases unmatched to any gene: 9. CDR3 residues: CASTTRQGFSYEQYF. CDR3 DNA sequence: TGTGCCAGTACAACAAGACAGGGATTCTCCTACGAGCAGTACTTC.

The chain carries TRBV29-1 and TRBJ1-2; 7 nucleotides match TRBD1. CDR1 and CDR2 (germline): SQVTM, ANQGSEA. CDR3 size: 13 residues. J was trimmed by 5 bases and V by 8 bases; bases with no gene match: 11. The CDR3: CSYTRGRGYGYTF. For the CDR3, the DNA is TGCAGCTATACGAGGGGGCGAGGTTATGGCTACACCTTC.